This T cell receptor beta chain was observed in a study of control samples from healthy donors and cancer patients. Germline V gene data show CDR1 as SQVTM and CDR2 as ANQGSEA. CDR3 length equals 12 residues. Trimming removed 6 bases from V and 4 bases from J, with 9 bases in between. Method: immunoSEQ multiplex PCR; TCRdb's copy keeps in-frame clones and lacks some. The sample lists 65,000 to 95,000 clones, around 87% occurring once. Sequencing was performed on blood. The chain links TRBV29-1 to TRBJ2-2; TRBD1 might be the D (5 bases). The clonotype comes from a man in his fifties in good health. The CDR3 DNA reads TGCAGCGTCCGACAGTCCACCGGGGAGCTGTTTTTT. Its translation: CSVRQSTGELFF.